This T cell receptor beta chain came from a study of cytomegalovirus exposure and HLA in healthy donors. Findings of the study overall: Cytomegalovirus status, reportedly, was diagnosed with high specificity and sensitivity by the classifier. Rare TCR sequences predominated, though certain public TCRs were found in many donors. Confirmation was obtained in vitro that three CMV-associated chains are specific for CMV antigens. Cytomegalovirus association was listed for 164 TCR beta chains.

The table came from immunoSEQ multiplex PCR; TCRdb's copy has only in-frame clones and leaves some out. In the table there are some 130,000 clones, approximately 84% of which are singletons. V gave up 1 base and J gave up 4 bases, with 10 bases separating them. The CDR3 has 14 amino acids. In germline, CDR1 is KGHSH, CDR2 LQKENI. For this clone: Its antigen is unknown.

Sequenced input: PBMCs. The TCR comes from a man younger than 40 in good health and CMV-seropositive. The chain recombines TRBV18 with TRBJ1-2; no definite D call. DNA of the CDR3: TGTGCCAGCTCACCACGTTCCGAACTCTATGGCTACACCTTC. Its translation: CASSPRSELYGYTF.